These 2 T cell receptor beta chains were sequenced from one sample in a study of T cell responses to AZD1222 COVID-19 vaccine. Using immunoSEQ multiplex PCR, the repertoire was profiled, and TCRdb retains in-frame clones only, with some absent. Here the sample spans 95,000 to 150,000 clones, roughly 84% being singletons. This specimen was peripheral blood, taken on day 0 of AZD1222 vaccination. These receptor sequences come from an adult in good health.

This chain connects TRBV6-1 to TRBJ1-6; D gene unclear. Germline V gene data show CDR1 as MNHNS and CDR2 as SASEGT. V gave up 3 bases and J gave up 9 bases, with 9 bases separating them. The CDR3 runs 13 residues. The CDR3 reads CASSDPGASPLHF. CDR3 DNA: TGTGCCAGCAGTGACCCGGGTGCTTCACCCCTCCACTTT.

The chain has TRBV6-5 and TRBJ2-1; 7 nucleotides align to TRBD1. The germline CDR1 and CDR2 sequences are MNHEY and SVGAGI. V gave up 6 bases and J gave up 5 bases; unmatched junction bases: 13. CDR3 length: 16 amino acids. CDR3 sequence (DNA): TGTGCCAGCAGCTACACAGAGGGGGCTTTGGACAATGAGCAGTTCTTC. Protein sequence: CASSYTEGALDNEQFF.